This T cell receptor (beta chain) was found in a study of cytomegalovirus exposure and HLA in healthy donors. The study, taken as a whole, reports: Specificity for CMV antigens was confirmed in vitro for a few of the CMV-associated chains.

The CDR3 is 12 amino acids. Germline V gives CDR1 SGHDT, CDR2 YYEEEE. V lost 0 bases to trimming and J lost 4 bases, with 3 bases between them. Some clones are missing from TCRdb's copy, which holds only in-frame ones; the method was immunoSEQ multiplex PCR. The sample lists about 74,000 clones, roughly 94% seen once, with about 2.1% in the top ten. Details on this clone: The antigen remains undetermined.

Sequenced material: PBMCs. The receptor's source is a woman aged 18-35 years in good health and CMV-seropositive. The V gene is TRBV5-6, the J gene TRBJ2-3; D not resolved. CDR3 sequence reads: CASSLAADTQYF. Written as DNA, the CDR3 is TGTGCCAGCAGCTTGGCAGCAGATACGCAGTATTTT.